This TCR beta chain originates from a study of post-analysis software for immune sequencing data. Study-wide results and caveats: Relative to controls, patients had several TRBV segments at higher frequency, with TRBV5-6, TRBV5-1 and TRBV20-1 among these.

As concerns this clonotype: What it binds is unknown.

Carried by the TCR beta cDNA libraries were unique molecular identifiers. TCRdb recomputed calls from the PCR reads with MiXCR, one row per CDR3 protein. In the table there are about 770,000 distinct CDR3 sequences, approximately 44% of which are singletons. V shed 6 bases, J shed 8 bases, and the junction held 13 bases outside the gene matches. Germline values: CDR1 SGHNT, CDR2 YYREEE (reference sequence). There are 14 residues in the CDR3. The chain employs TRBV5-4 and TRBJ1-2; the match to TRBD1 covers 7 bases. The receptor was isolated from a girl aged 10-17 years with multiple sclerosis. Sequencing used blood. CDR3 protein: CASTFGTDLFGYTF. CDR3 coding DNA: TGTGCCAGCACCTTCGGGACAGATCTATTCGGCTACACCTTC.